Below are 25 T cell receptor beta chains sequenced from a single sample in a study of blood T cell repertoires in COVID-19. Only in-frame clones appear in the TCRdb table, and some are missing; sequencing was by immunoSEQ multiplex PCR. Of 250,000 or so clones listed, 86% are singletons. Sequencing used peripheral blood. These receptors all come from a woman in her thirties with active or convalescent COVID-19.

Concerning this clone itself: The sample contains more than one DNA sequence encoding this CDR3. The chain employs TRBV7-2 and TRBJ1-1; 8 nucleotides match TRBD1. Germline V gene lookup returns CDR1 SGHTA and CDR2 FQGNSA. The CDR3 runs to 14 residues. J lost 5 bases, V lost 3 bases, and 5 bases had no gene match. The CDR3 sequence is CASSLVQGDTEAFF. The CDR3 DNA sequence: TGTGCCAGCAGCTTGGTACAGGGGGATACTGAAGCTTTCTTT.

The CDR3 loop is CASSITPGELFF. As DNA, the CDR3 is TGTGCCAGCAGCATAACACCCGGGGAGCTGTTTTTT. The chain couples TRBV7-8 to TRBJ2-2; D is ambiguous. Germline V gene data show CDR1 as SGHVS and CDR2 as FQNEAQ. CDR3 length: 12 amino acids. V was cut by 5 bases and J by 6 bases, with 7 bases left in between.

The chain couples TRBV7-2 to TRBJ1-6; tentatively, D is TRBD1 (6 bases). V shed 4 bases and J shed 7 bases, with 14 bases lying between them. The CDR3 contains 15 residues. CDR1 SGHTA and CDR2 FQGNSA come from the germline V gene. The CDR3 DNA is TGTGCCAGCAGCTCCCAGACAGGCGCAAATTCACCCCTCCACTTT. Protein product: CASSSQTGANSPLHF.

Worth noting for this clone: Other DNA sequences within the sample encode an identical CDR3. The chain carries TRBV5-4 and TRBJ2-2; 7 bases line up with TRBD1. V gave up 0 bases and J gave up 5 bases; unmatched junction bases: 1. This CDR3 contains 14 residues. Per the germline V gene, CDR1 is SGHNT and CDR2 is YYREEE (reference sequence). CDR3 region: CASSLAGGTGELFF. The CDR3 DNA reads as TGTGCCAGCAGCTTGGCAGGGGGAACCGGGGAGCTGTTTTTT.

This chain uses TRBV30 with TRBJ1-6; weak D call: TRBD1 (5 bases). Germline CDR1 and CDR2: GTSNPN and SVGIG (reference sequence). Trimming removed 2 bases at V and 12 bases at J, with 11 bases between. The CDR3 spans 12 residues. The CDR3 bases are TGTGCCTGGAGTCAGGGTAGAGAACCCCTCCACTTT. This sequence encodes CAWSQGREPLHF.

V is TRBV29-1 and J is TRBJ1-3; D is perhaps TRBD1 (5 bases). CDR3 length equals 13 residues. Germline CDR1 is SQVTM and CDR2 is ANQGSEA. Deletions cut 1 base from V and 7 bases from J, with 11 bases between. For the CDR3, the DNA is TGCAGCGTTGAAGCGCCAGGGATGAACACCATATATTTT. It yields the protein CSVEAPGMNTIYF.

This chain links TRBV5-4 with TRBJ1-2; no definite D call. CDR1 and CDR2 from the germline V gene are SGHNT and YYREEE (reference sequence). Trimming stripped 7 bases from V and 7 bases from J, with 17 bases between. The CDR3 is 13 amino acids. In DNA form, the CDR3 reads TGTGCCAGCGGCTGGGCGGGCGTTGGTGGCTACACCTTC. Residues: CASGWAGVGGYTF.

The chain links TRBV23-1 to TRBJ1-4; TRBD1 might be the D (6 bases). TRBV23-1 is an ORF for which the function is uncertain. Trimming stripped 7 bases from V and 8 bases from J, with 14 bases between. The CDR3 is 13 amino acids. CDR3 nucleotide sequence: TGCGCCAGCATACAGGGCCTGAGAGAAAAACTGTTTTTT. Protein sequence: CASIQGLREKLFF.

The rearrangement links TRBV4-3 to TRBJ2-3, with 15 bases aligning to TRBD2. Germline trimming cut 5 bases from V and 7 bases from J; bases unmatched to any gene: 4. This CDR3 has 15 amino acids. Germline V CDR1 and CDR2: LGHNA, YSLEER. CDR3 region: CASSDGTSGGNTQYF. In DNA, the CDR3 is TGCGCCAGCAGCGACGGGACTAGCGGGGGGAATACGCAGTATTTT.

This rearrangement joins TRBV5-4 to TRBJ2-2; 8 nucleotides line up with TRBD1. Looked up from germline, CDR1 is SGHNT and CDR2 is YYREEE (reference sequence). This CDR3 is 15 amino acids long. The V gene end was trimmed by 5 bases and the J gene end by 4 bases; junction bases not matched to a gene: 7. CDR3 bases: TGTGCCAGCAGGGACGGACAGGGCCCCACCGGGGAGCTGTTTTTT. It yields the protein CASRDGQGPTGELFF.

The chain carries TRBV12-5 and TRBJ2-3; D unclear. V was pared by 6 bases and J by 5 bases, with 6 bases between. The length of the CDR3 is 11 residues. Germline CDR1 is LGHNT and CDR2 is FRNRAP. The CDR3 protein is CASGARDTQYF. CDR3 nucleotides: TGTGCTAGTGGAGCACGAGATACGCAGTATTTT. Complete variable domain (other parts from reference TRBV12-5 and TRBJ2-3): DARVTQTPRHKVTEMGQEVTMRCQPILGHNTVFWYRQTMMQGLELLAYFRNRAPLDDSGMPKDRFSAEMPDATLATLKIQPSEPRDSAVYFCASGARDTQYFGPGTRLTVL.

J is TRBJ1-2 and V is TRBV12-5; D may be TRBD1 (5 bases). The CDR3 totals 14 residues. The V gene lost 0 bases and the J gene lost 8 bases, with 13 bases spanning the gap. The germline CDR1 and CDR2 sequences are LGHNT and FRNRAP. CDR3 coding DNA: TGTGCTAGTGGTTTGGTACCTGGGGAGGGGGGCTACACCTTC. Amino acid sequence: CASGLVPGEGGYTF. Drawing the rest from reference TRBV12-5 and TRBJ1-2, the complete variable domain is DARVTQTPRHKVTEMGQEVTMRCQPILGHNTVFWYRQTMMQGLELLAYFRNRAPLDDSGMPKDRFSAEMPDATLATLKIQPSEPRDSAVYFCASGLVPGEGGYTFGSGTRLTVV.

The chain employs TRBV27 and TRBJ1-1; the D is unclear. Trimming stripped 7 bases from V and 0 bases from J, with 9 bases between. The germline gives CDR1 MNHEY, CDR2 SMNVEV (reference sequence). The CDR3 totals 13 residues. CDR3 residues: CASIDIMNTEAFF. The CDR3 nucleotides read TGTGCCAGCATTGACATTATGAACACTGAAGCTTTCTTT.

The rearrangement uses TRBV6-5 and TRBJ2-3; TRBD1 agrees at 8 bases. This CDR3 contains 13 residues. Germline CDR1 MNHEY, CDR2 SVGAGI. With V trimmed by 5 bases and J by 11 bases, 9 bases remained unmatched. The CDR3 is CASSPSGTGQQYF. The CDR3 bases are TGTGCCAGCAGTCCCAGTGGGACAGGACAGCAGTATTTT.

This chain connects TRBV7-2 to TRBJ2-7; 8 positions match TRBD1. Unmatched junction bases numbered 11, after V lost 1 base and J lost 3 bases. This CDR3 spans 17 amino acids. Germline CDR1 reads SGHTA; CDR2 reads FQGNSA. The CDR3 loop is CASSLGGGGQGDYEQYF. CDR3 DNA sequence: TGTGCCAGCAGCTTAGGAGGGGGAGGACAGGGTGACTACGAGCAGTACTTC. Complete variable domain (other parts from reference TRBV7-2 and TRBJ2-7): GAGVSQSPSNKVTEKGKDVELRCDPISGHTALYWYRQSLGQGLEFLIYFQGNSAPDKSGLPSDRFSAERTGGSVSTLTIQRTQQEDSAVYLCASSLGGGGQGDYEQYFGPGTRLTVT.

The V and J genes are TRBV3-1 (or the pseudogene TRBV3-2) and TRBJ1-1; 7 bases map to TRBD1. The CDR3 covers 15 residues. Trimming removed 4 bases from V and 5 bases from J; junction bases left unmatched: 10. Germline V gives CDR1 LGHDT, CDR2 YNNKEL (reference sequence). The CDR3 loop reads CASSPGQVGGTEAFF. The CDR3 coding sequence is TGTGCCAGCAGCCCAGGACAGGTCGGGGGTACTGAAGCTTTCTTT.

This sequence joins TRBV7-2 and TRBJ2-1, with 10 bases matching TRBD2. Germline lookup yields CDR1 SGHTA and CDR2 FQGNSA. This CDR3 spans 16 amino acids. V lost 5 bases, J lost 2 bases, and 6 bases stayed unmatched. For the CDR3, the DNA is TGTGCCAGCAGCCCGGAGCGGGGGGGCGCCTACAATGAGCAGTTCTTC. This codes for CASSPERGGAYNEQFF.

The chain couples TRBV21-1 to TRBJ1-6; TRBD1 was called by the table and not checked on the DNA. TRBV21-1 constitutes a pseudogene. CDR3 length equals 15 residues. The chain's CDR3 is CASSKDSSYNSPLHF. The CDR3, as DNA: TGTGCCAGCAGCAAAGACAGCTCCTATAATTCACCCCTCCACTTT.

This rearrangement joins TRBV27 to TRBJ2-7; D is ambiguous. Germline CDR1 reads MNHEY; CDR2 reads SMNVEV (reference sequence). V was shortened by 0 bases and J by 0 bases, with 6 bases between the two germline ends. The CDR3 spans 14 residues. In nucleotides, the CDR3 is TGTGCCAGCAGTTTATCGACACACTCCTACGAGCAGTACTTC. This codes for CASSLSTHSYEQYF.

This chain uses TRBV7-2 with TRBJ2-3; 8 bases map to TRBD2. CDR1 and CDR2 from the germline V gene are SGHTA and FQGNSA. V trimming: 5 bases; J trimming: 0 bases; junction bases outside the gene matches: 16. The CDR3 consists of 19 residues. In DNA, the CDR3 is TGTGCCAGCAGCCTCAGCTCGGCGGCGGGGGGTACTAGCACAGATACGCAGTATTTT. As protein: CASSLSSAAGGTSTDTQYF. The full variable domain, its missing parts supplied by reference TRBV7-2 and TRBJ2-3, is GAGVSQSPSNKVTEKGKDVELRCDPISGHTALYWYRQSLGQGLEFLIYFQGNSAPDKSGLPSDRFSAERTGGSVSTLTIQRTQQEDSAVYLCASSLSSAAGGTSTDTQYFGPGTRLTVL.

V gene TRBV18 combines with J gene TRBJ1-6; D may be TRBD1 (6 bases). Trimming cost V 0 bases and J 9 bases, with 9 bases left between them. From germline, CDR1 is KGHSH and CDR2 LQKENI. This CDR3 spans 14 amino acids. The DNA of the CDR3 is TGTGCCAGCTCACCACCCCGACAGGTTTCACCCCTCCACTTT. It is translated as CASSPPRQVSPLHF.

V gene TRBV4-2 combines with J gene TRBJ1-5; 7 positions match TRBD1. The CDR3 has 16 amino acids. Germline V CDR1 and CDR2: LGHNA, YNFKEQ. J was trimmed by 3 bases and V by 2 bases; bases with no gene match: 7. The CDR3 is CASSQTGTAVNQPQHF. CDR3 sequence (DNA): TGTGCCAGCAGCCAAACCGGGACAGCCGTCAATCAGCCCCAGCATTTT.

This clone was detected only once. The V gene is TRBV24-1, the J gene TRBJ2-2; D is perhaps TRBD1 (6 bases). The CDR3 covers 15 residues. The V and J ends lost 1 base and 6 bases respectively, with 11 bases between them. Germline loops: CDR1 KGHDR, CDR2 SFDVKD. This CDR3 is CATSDFRGIPGELFF. The CDR3 nucleotides read TGTGCCACCAGTGATTTTAGGGGGATCCCCGGGGAGCTGTTTTTT.

The V gene is TRBV6-5, the J gene TRBJ2-3, with D perhaps TRBD1 (6 bases). The CDR3 contains 15 residues. In germline, CDR1 is MNHEY, CDR2 SVGAGI. V was pared by 3 bases and J by 6 bases, with 16 bases between. CDR3 sequence reads: CASSYKTGRWDTQYF. CDR3 bases: TGTGCCAGCAGTTATAAAACAGGGAGATGGGATACGCAGTATTTT.

The J gene is TRBJ2-7, the V gene TRBV21-1; the table's D gene call, TRBD1, was not cross checked with the DNA. TRBV21-1 is deemed a pseudogene. CDR3 length: 14 amino acids. The CDR3 DNA sequence: TGTGCCAGCAGCGCACGGACAGGGGGCCGGGAGCAGTACTTC. This encodes CASSARTGGREQYF.